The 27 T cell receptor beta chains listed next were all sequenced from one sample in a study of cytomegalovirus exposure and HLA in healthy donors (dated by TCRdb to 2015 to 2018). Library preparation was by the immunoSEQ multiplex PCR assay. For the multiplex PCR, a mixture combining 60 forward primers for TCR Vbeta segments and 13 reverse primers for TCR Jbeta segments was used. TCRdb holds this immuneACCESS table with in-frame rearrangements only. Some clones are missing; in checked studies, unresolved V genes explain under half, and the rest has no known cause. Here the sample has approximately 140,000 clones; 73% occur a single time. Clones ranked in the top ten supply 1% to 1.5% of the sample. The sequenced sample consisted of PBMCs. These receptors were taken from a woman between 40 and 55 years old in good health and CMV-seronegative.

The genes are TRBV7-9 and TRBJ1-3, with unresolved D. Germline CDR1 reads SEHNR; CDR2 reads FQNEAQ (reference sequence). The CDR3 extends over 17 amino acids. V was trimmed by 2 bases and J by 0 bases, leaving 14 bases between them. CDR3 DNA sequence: TGTGCCAGCAGCTTAATTGACTTTGTGAGCTCTGGAAACACCATATATTTT. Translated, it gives CASSLIDFVSSGNTIYF.

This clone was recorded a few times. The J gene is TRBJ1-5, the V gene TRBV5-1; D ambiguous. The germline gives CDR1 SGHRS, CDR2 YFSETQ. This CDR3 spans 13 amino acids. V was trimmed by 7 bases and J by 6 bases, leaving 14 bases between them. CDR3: CASRVGGGQPQHF. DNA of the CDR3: TGCGCCAGCCGCGTGGGAGGCGGTCAGCCCCAGCATTTT. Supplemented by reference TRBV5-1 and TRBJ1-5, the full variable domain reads KAGVTQTPRYLIKTRGQQVTLSCSPISGHRSVSWYQQTPGQGLQFLFEYFSETQRNKGNFPGRFSGRQFSNSRSEMNVSTLELGDSALYLCASRVGGGQPQHFGDGTRLSIL.

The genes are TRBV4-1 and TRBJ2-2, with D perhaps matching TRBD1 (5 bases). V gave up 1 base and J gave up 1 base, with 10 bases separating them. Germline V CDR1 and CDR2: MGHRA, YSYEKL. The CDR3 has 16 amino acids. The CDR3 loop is CASSQVGRLNTGELFF. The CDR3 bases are TGCGCCAGCAGCCAAGTGGGGCGCCTGAACACCGGGGAGCTGTTTTTT.

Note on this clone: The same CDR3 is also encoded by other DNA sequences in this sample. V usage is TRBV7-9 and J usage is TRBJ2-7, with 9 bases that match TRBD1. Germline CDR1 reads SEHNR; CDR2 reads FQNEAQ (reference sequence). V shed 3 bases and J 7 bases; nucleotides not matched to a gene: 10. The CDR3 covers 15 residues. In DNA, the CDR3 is TGTGCCAGCAGCTTCACGACAGGGGGAGAATATGAGCAGTACTTC. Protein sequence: CASSFTTGGEYEQYF.

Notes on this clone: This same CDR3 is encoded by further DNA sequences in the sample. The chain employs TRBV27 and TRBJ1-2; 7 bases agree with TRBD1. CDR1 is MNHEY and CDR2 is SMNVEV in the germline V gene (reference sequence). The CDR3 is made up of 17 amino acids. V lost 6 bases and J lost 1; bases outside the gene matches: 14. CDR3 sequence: CASSPRDSISNNYGYTF. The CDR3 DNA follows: TGTGCCAGCAGCCCCCGGGACAGCATATCCAATAACTATGGCTACACCTTC.

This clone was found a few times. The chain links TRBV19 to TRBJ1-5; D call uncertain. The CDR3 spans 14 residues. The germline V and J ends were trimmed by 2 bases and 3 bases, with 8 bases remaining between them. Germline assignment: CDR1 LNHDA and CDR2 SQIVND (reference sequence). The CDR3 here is CASSIWRINQPQHF. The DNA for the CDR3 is TGTGCCAGTAGTATATGGAGGATCAATCAGCCCCAGCATTTT.

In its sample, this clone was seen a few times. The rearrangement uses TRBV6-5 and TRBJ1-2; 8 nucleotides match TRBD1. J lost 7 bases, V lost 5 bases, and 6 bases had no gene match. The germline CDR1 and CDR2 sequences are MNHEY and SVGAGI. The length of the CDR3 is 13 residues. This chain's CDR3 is CASSLDRGTGYTF. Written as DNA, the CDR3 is TGTGCCAGCAGTCTCGACAGGGGAACTGGCTACACCTTC.

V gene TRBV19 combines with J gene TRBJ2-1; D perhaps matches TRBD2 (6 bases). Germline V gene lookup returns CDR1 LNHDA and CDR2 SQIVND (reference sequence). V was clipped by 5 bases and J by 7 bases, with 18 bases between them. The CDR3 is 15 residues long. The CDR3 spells CASSFFTGTSNEQFF. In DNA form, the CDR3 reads TGTGCCAGTAGTTTTTTTACCGGGACTTCAAATGAGCAGTTCTTC.

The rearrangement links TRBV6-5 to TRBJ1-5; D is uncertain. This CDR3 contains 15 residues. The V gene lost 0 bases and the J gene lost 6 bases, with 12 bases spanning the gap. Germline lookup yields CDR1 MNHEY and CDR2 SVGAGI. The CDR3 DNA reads TGTGCCAGCAGTTACTCTCCCGAACTTGCTCAGCCCCAGCATTTT. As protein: CASSYSPELAQPQHF.

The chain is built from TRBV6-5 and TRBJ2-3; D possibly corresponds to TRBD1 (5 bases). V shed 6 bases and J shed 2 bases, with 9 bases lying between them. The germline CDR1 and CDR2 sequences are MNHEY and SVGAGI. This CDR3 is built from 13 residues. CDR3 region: CASRRTLTDTQYF. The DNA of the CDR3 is TGTGCCAGCAGACGGACACTCACAGATACGCAGTATTTT.

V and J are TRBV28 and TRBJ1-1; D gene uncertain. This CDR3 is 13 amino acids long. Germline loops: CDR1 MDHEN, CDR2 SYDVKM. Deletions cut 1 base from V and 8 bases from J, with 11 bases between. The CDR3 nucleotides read TGTGCCAGCAGTTTATCTGCTCGGGTGGAAGCTTTCTTT. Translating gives CASSLSARVEAFF.

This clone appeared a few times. This chain's CDR3 is CASSEGVSSDEQFF. CDR3 in DNA: TGCGCCAGCAGCGAGGGGGTGTCTTCGGATGAGCAGTTCTTC. The chain employs TRBV5-1 and TRBJ2-1; possibly TRBD1 for D (6 bases). V lost 4 bases to trimming and J lost 8 bases, with 16 bases between them. Per germline, CDR1 SGHRS and CDR2 YFSETQ. The CDR3 totals 14 residues.

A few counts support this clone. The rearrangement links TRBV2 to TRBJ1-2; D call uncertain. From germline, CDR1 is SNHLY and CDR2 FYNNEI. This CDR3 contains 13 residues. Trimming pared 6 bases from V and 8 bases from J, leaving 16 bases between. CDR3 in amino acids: CASRREKDDGYTF. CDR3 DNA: TGTGCCAGCAGGAGGGAAAAGGATGACGGCTACACCTTC.

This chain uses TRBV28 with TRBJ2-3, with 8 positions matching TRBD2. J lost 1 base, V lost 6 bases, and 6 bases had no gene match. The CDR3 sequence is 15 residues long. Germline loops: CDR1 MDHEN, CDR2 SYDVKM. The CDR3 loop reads CASSLRAGGTDTQYF. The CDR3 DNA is TGTGCCAGCAGCCTGCGAGCGGGGGGCACAGATACGCAGTATTTT.

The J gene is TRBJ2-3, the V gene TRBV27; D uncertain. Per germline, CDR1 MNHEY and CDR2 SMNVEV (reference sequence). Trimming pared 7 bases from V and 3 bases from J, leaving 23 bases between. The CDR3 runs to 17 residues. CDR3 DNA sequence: TGTGCCAGCACCCTTCTAGGAGCTCCCCCCGGAACAGATACGCAGTATTTT. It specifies CASTLLGAPPGTDTQYF.

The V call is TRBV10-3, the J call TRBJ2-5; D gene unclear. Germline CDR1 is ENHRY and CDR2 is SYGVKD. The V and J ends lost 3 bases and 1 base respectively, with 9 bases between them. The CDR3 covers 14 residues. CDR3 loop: CAISDDTTQETQYF. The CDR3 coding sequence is TGTGCCATCAGTGATGACACGACCCAAGAGACCCAGTACTTC.

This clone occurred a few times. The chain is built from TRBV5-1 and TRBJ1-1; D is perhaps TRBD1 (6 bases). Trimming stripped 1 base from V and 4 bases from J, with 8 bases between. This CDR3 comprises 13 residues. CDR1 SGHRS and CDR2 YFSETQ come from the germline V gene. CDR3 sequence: CASSLTRGTEAFF. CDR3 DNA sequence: TGCGCCAGCAGCTTGACCAGGGGCACTGAAGCTTTCTTT.

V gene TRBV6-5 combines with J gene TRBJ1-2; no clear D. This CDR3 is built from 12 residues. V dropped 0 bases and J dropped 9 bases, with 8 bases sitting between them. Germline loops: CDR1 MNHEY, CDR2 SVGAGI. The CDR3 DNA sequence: TGTGCCAGCAGTTACTCGATGCGGAGCTACACCTTC. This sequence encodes CASSYSMRSYTF.

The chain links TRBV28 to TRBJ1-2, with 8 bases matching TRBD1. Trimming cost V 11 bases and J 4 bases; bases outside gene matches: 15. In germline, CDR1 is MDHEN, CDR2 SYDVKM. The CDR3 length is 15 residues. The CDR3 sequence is CALKARTGTIYGYTF. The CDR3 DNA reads TGTGCCCTAAAAGCCCGGACAGGGACCATCTATGGCTACACCTTC.

The CDR3 loop reads CASSLAPLTIQDGYTF. CDR3 DNA: TGTGCCAGCAGCTTGGCCCCTCTCACGATACAAGATGGCTACACCTTC. This chain links TRBV5-5 with TRBJ1-2; D gene ambiguous. Trimming cost V 0 bases and J 6 bases, with 18 bases left between them. CDR1 SGHKS and CDR2 YYEKEE come from the germline V gene (reference sequence). The CDR3 loop spans 16 amino acids. The variable domain in full, with the rest retrieved from reference TRBV5-5 and TRBJ1-2, is DAGVTQSPTHLIKTRGQQVTLRCSPISGHKSVSWYQQVLGQGPQFIFQYYEKEERGRGNFPDRFSARQFPNYSSELNVNALLLGDSALYLCASSLAPLTIQDGYTFGSGTRLTVV.

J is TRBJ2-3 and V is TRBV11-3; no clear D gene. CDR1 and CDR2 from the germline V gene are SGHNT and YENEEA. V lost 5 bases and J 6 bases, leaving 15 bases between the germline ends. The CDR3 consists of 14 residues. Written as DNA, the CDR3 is TGTGCCAGCAGCCACGACACCGGCAGGGATACGCAGTATTTT. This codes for CASSHDTGRDTQYF.

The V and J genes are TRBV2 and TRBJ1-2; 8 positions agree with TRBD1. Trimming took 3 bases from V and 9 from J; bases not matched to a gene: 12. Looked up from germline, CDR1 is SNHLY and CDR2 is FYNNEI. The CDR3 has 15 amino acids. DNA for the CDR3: TGTGCCAGCAGTGATCGATTCTGGACAGGGAGTCGCTACACCTTC. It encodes CASSDRFWTGSRYTF.

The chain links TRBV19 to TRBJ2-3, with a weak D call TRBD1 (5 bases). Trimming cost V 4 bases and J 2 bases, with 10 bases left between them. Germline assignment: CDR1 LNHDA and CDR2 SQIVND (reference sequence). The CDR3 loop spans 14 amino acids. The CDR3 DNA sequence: TGTGCCAGTAGTACGACAGCTTTCACAGATACGCAGTATTTT. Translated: CASSTTAFTDTQYF.

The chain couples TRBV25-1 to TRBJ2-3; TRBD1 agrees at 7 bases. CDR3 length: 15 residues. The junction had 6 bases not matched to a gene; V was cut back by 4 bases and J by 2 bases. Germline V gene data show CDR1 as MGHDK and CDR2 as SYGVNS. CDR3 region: CASSGQGVSTDTQYF. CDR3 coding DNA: TGTGCCAGCAGTGGACAGGGAGTTTCCACAGATACGCAGTATTTT.

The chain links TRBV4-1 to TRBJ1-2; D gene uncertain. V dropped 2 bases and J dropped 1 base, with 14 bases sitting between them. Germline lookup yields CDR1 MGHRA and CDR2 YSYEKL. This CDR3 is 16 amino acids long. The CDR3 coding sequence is TGCGCCAGCAGCCAAAAACCAGACACGGATAACTATGGCTACACCTTC. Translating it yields CASSQKPDTDNYGYTF.

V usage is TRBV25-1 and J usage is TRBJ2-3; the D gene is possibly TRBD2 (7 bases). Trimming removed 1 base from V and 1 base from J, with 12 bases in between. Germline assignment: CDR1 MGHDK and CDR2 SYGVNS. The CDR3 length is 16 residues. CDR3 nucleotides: TGTGCCAGCAGTGAATTTGGGGGGGGCCGCACAGATACGCAGTATTTT. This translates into CASSEFGGGRTDTQYF.

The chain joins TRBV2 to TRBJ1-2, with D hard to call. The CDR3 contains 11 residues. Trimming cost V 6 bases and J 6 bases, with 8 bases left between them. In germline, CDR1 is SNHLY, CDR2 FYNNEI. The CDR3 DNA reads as TGTGCCAGCAGCCGGGAGGATGGCTACACCTTC. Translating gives CASSREDGYTF.